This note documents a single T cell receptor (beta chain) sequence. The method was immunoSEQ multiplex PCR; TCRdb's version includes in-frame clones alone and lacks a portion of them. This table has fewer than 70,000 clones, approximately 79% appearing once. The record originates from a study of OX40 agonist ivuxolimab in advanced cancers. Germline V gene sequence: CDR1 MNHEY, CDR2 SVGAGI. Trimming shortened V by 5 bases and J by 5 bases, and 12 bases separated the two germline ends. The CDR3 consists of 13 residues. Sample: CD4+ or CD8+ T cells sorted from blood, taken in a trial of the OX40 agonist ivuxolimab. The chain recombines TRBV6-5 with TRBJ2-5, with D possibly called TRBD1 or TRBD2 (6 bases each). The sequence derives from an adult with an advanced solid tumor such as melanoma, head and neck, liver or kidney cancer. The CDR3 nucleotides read TGTGCCAGCAGTCTAGGGGGGCCGGAGACCCAGTACTTC. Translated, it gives CASSLGGPETQYF.